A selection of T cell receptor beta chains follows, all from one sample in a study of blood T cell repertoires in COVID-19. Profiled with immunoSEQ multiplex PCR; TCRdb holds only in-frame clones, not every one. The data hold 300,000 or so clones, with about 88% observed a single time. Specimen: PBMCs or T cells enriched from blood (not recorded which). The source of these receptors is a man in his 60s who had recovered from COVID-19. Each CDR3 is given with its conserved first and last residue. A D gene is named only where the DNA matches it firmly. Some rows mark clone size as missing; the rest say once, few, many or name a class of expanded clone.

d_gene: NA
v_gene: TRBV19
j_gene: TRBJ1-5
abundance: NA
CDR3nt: TGTGCCAGTAGTTCCCGGACAGCCTTGAATCAGCCCCAGCATTTT
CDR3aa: CASSSRTALNQPQHF

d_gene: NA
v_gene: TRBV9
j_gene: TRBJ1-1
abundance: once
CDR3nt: TGTGCCAGCAGCGGACTAGCGAACACTGAAGCTTTCTTT
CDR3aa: CASSGLANTEAFF

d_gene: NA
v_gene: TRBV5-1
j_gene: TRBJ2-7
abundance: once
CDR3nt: TGCGCCAGCAGCTTGGGCTACCCGCCCGAGCAGTACTTC
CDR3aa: CASSLGYPPEQYF

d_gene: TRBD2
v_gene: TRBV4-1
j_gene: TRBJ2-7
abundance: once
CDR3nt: TGCGCCAGCAGCCAACTAGCGGGAGGCGGGGTCCCCTACGAGCAGTACTTC
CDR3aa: CASSQLAGGGVPYEQYF

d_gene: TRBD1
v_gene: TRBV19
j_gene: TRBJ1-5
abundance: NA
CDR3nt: TGTGCCAGTAGTATTGGGGACAGGGAAAATCAGCCCCAGCATTTT
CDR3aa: CASSIGDRENQPQHF

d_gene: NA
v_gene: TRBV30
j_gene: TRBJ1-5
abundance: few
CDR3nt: TGTGCCTGGAGTGCGGGGTTACGTGGCAATCAGCCCCAGCATTTT
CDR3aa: CAWSAGLRGNQPQHF

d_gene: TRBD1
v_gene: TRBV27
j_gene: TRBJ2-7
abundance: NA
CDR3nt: TGTGCCAGCAGTTTCGACAGGGTGACTCCTAAGCAGTACTTC
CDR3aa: CASSFDRVTPKQYF

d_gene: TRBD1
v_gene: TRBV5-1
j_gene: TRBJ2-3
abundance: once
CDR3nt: TGCGCCAGCAGCACGACCGGGACAGGGGTTCCAGATACGCAGTATTTT
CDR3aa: CASSTTGTGVPDTQYF

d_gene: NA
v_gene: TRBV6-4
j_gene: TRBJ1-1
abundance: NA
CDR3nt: TGTGCCAGCAGTGACTCGGGGGGGGAACGACACGTGCTGGGTGAAACTGAAGCTTTCTTT
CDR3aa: CASSDSGGERHVLGETEAFF

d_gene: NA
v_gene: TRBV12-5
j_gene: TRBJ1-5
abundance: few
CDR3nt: TGTGCTAGTCGCAGGGATAGCAATCAGCCCCAGCATTTT
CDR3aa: CASRRDSNQPQHF

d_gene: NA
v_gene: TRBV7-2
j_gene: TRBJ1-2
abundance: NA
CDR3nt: TGTGCCAGCAGCTTACAGGACACCTATGGCTACACCTTC
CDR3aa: CASSLQDTYGYTF

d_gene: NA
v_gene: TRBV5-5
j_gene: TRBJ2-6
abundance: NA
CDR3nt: TGTGCCAGCAGCCAACAGGGCGCCTCTGGGGCCAACGTCCTGACTTTC
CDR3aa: CASSQQGASGANVLTF

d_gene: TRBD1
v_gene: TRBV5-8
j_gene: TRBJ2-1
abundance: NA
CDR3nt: TGTGCCAGCAGCGCACGCTGGGACAGGGTCTACAATGAGCAGTTCTTC
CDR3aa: CASSARWDRVYNEQFF